The sequence of this T cell receptor beta chain was determined in a study of control samples from healthy donors and cancer patients. The method was immunoSEQ multiplex PCR; TCRdb's version includes in-frame clones alone and lacks a portion of them. The table includes some 40,000 clones, around 94% detected once. The CDR3 has 14 amino acids. V shed 3 bases and J 3 bases; nucleotides not matched to a gene: 3. CDR1 is ENHRY and CDR2 is SYGVKD in the germline V gene. The sequence derives from a man aged 60 to 69 in good health. The chain recombines TRBV10-3 with TRBJ2-5; 8 nucleotides align to TRBD1. Source material: blood. The CDR3 DNA reads TGTGCCATCAGTGAATCAGGGGGCGAAGAGACCCAGTACTTC. Its protein is CAISESGGEETQYF.